This TCR beta chain is from a study of early T cells in non-severe SARS-CoV-2 infection. Individual cDNA molecules each received unique molecular identifiers attached to them. TCRdb used MiXCR to reprocess the 5' RACE reads, holding one entry per CDR3 protein. The table shows about 80,000 distinct CDR3 sequences, with 9.5% to 15% occurring only once. Material: whole blood. The source is an adult who was a healthcare worker with PCR-confirmed SARS-CoV-2 infection or an uninfected control (not recorded which).

The CDR3 loop is CASSSGSAWSVSPLHF. CDR3 sequence (DNA): TGTGCCAGCAGTTCAGGTAGCGCTTGGTCAGTTTCACCCCTCCACTTT. The J gene is TRBJ1-6, the V gene TRBV28, with D unresolved. The length of the CDR3 is 16 residues. The V gene lost 4 bases and the J gene lost 9 bases, with 19 bases spanning the gap. Germline V gene lookup returns CDR1 MDHEN and CDR2 SYDVKM.